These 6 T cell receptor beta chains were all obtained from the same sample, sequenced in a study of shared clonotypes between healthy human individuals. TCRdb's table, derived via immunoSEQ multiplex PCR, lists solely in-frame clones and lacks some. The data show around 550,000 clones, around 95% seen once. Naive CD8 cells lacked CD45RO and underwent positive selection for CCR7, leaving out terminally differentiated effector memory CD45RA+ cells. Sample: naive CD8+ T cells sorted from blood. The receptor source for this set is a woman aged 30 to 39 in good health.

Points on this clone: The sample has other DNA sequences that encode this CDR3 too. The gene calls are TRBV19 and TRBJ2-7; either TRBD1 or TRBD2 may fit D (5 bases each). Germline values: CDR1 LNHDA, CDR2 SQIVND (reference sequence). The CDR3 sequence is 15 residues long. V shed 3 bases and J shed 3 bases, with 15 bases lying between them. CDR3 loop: CASSIGQGRGYEQYF. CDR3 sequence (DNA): TGTGCCAGTAGTATCGGTCAGGGTCGGGGCTACGAGCAGTACTTC.

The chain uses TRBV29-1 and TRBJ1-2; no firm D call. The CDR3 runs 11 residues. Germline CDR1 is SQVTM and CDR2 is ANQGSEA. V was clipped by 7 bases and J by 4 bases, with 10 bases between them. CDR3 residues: CSALHSYGYTF. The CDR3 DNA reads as TGCAGCGCCCTCCATTCCTATGGCTACACCTTC.

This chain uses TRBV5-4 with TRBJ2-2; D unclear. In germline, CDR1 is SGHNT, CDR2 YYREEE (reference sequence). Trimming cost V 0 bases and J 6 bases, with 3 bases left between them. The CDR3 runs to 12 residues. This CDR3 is CASSLEPGELFF. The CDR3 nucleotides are TGTGCCAGCAGCTTGGAGCCCGGGGAGCTGTTTTTT.

In DNA form, the CDR3 reads TGTGCCAGCTCACCCGGGCAAAGACAGGGGGATCTTTCCGGGTACGAGCAGTACTTC. Amino acid sequence: CASSPGQRQGDLSGYEQYF. The V and J genes are TRBV18 and TRBJ2-7; 9 positions agree with TRBD1. From germline, CDR1 is KGHSH and CDR2 LQKENI. V trimming: 3 bases; J trimming: 4 bases; junction bases outside the gene matches: 19. CDR3 length: 19 residues.

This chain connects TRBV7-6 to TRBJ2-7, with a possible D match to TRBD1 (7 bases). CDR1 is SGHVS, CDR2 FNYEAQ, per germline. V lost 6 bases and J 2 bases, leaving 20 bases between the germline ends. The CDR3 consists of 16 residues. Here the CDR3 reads CASSFHRGLPPYEQYF. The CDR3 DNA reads TGTGCCAGCAGTTTTCACAGGGGACTGCCCCCCTACGAGCAGTACTTC. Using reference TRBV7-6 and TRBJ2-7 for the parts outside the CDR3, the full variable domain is GAGVSQSPRYKVTKRGQDVALRCDPISGHVSLYWYRQALGQGPEFLTYFNYEAQQDKSGLPNDRFSAERPEGSISTLTIQRTEQRDSAMYRCASSFHRGLPPYEQYFGPGTRLTVT.

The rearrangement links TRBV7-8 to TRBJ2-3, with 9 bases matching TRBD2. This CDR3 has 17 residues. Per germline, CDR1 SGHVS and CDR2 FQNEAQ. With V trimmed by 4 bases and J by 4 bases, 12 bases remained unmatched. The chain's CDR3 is CASSSRLAGVSPDTQYF. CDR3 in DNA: TGTGCCAGCAGCTCCCGTTTAGCGGGAGTGAGTCCAGATACGCAGTATTTT.